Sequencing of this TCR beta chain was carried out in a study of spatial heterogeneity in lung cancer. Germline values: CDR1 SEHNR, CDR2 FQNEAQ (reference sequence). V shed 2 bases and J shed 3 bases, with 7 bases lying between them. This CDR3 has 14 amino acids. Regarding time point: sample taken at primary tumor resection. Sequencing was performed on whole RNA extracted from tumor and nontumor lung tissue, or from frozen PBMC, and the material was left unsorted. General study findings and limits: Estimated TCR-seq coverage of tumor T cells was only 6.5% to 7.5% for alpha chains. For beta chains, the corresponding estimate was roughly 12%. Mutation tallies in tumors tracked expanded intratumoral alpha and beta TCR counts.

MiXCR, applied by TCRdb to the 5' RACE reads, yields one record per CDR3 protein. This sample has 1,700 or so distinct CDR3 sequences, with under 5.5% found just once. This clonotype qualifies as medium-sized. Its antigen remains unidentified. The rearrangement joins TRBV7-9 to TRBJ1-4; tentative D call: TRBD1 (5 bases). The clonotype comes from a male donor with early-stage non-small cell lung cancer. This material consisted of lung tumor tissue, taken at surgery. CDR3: CASSLWGSNEKLFF. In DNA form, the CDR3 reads TGTGCCAGCAGCTTATGGGGGTCTAATGAAAAACTGTTTTTT.